The 10 T cell receptor beta chains below all came from one sample that was sequenced in a study of T cells expressing NK-cell markers. TCRdb processed the 5' RACE reads again and assigns one entry to each CDR3 protein, with no DNA. The clone table shows about 260,000 distinct CDR3 sequences, with the ten largest holding around 0.4%. The material sequenced was blood T cells: a sorted CD56 or NKG2C T cell subset, CD4+ or CD8+ T cells, or bulk PBMC T cells (not recorded which). The source of these receptors is a young man in good health.

The chain links TRBV12-3 or TRBV12-4 to TRBJ2-2; TCRdb selects TRBD1, and the lack of DNA leaves this call unchecked. This CDR3 is built from 12 residues. The CDR3 region is CASGFLSGELFF.

The V call is TRBV20-1, the J call TRBJ2-3; with no DNA, the TCRdb D assignment of TRBD2 cannot be verified. The CDR3 covers 14 residues. Germline-derived CDR1 and CDR2 are DFQATT and SNEGSKA (reference sequence). CDR3 sequence reads: CSASSGRIPDTQYF.

V and J are TRBV27 and TRBJ2-3; as DNA is missing, the TRBD1 call by TCRdb cannot be tested. Germline V lookup: CDR1 MNHEY, CDR2 SMNVEV (reference sequence). The CDR3 runs 14 residues. This CDR3 reads CASSLSPGTDTQYF.

The rearrangement links TRBV29-1 to TRBJ1-1; TCRdb's assignment of TRBD1 cannot be checked, as there is no DNA. CDR3 length: 14 amino acids. Per the germline V gene, CDR1 is SQVTM and CDR2 is ANQGSEA. CDR3 sequence reads: CSVGSPIRGTEAFF.

The V and J genes are TRBV7-6 and TRBJ2-5; absent DNA, TCRdb's TRBD2 call cannot be checked. The germline gives CDR1 SGHVS, CDR2 FNYEAQ. The CDR3 loop spans 16 amino acids. The CDR3 protein is CASSFSQREGWETQYF.

The J gene is TRBJ2-2, the V gene TRBV7-8. The germline V gene encodes CDR1 SGHVS and CDR2 FQNEAQ. CDR3 size: 13 residues. CDR3 sequence reads: CASSQIGTGELFF.

V gene TRBV20-1 combines with J gene TRBJ1-1; TCRdb reports TRBD1, a call that lacks DNA to check it against. The CDR3 runs 14 residues. CDR1 is DFQATT and CDR2 is SNEGSKA in the germline V gene (reference sequence). The chain's CDR3 is CSASFSGGWTEAFF.

This CDR3 reads CSARDLASGSSNEQFF. This chain uses TRBV20-1 with TRBJ2-1; without DNA, the TCRdb call of TRBD2 cannot be checked. The CDR3 runs to 16 residues. The germline V gene has CDR1 DFQATT and CDR2 SNEGSKA (reference sequence).

The chain uses TRBV14 and TRBJ1-2; absent DNA, TCRdb's TRBD1 call cannot be checked. The CDR3 is 17 residues long. CDR1 and CDR2 from the germline V gene are SGHDN and FVKESK. CDR3 region: CASSRLTLGAGPYGYTF.

V usage is TRBV4-3 and J usage is TRBJ2-1; TCRdb outputs TRBD2, but without DNA this stays unchecked. Germline-derived CDR1 and CDR2 are LGHNA and YSLEER. The CDR3 extends over 16 amino acids. The CDR3 loop is CASSQSRGRAVDEQFF.